This T cell receptor beta chain stems from a study of PD-1 blockade in classical Hodgkin lymphoma. Study-wide context: Every 2 weeks, patients got 3 mg/kg intravenous nivolumab. Notes on the study in general: A reduction in baseline TCR diversity was reportedly seen in newly diagnosed patients relative to healthy donors.

Remarks on this clone: The antigen is undetermined.

The CDR3 is 14 amino acids. V was shortened by 3 bases and J by 6 bases, with 12 bases between the two germline ends. The germline V gene encodes CDR1 SGHRS and CDR2 YFSETQ. Assay used: immunoSEQ multiplex PCR; TCRdb lists only in-frame clones, some missing. The sample consists of over 85,000 clones, roughly 80% of them appearing once. All the patients suffered relapse after autologous stem cell transplantation, and brentuximab vedotin exposure differed. Best response was recorded as complete response, partial response or progressive disease. The sample consisted of peripheral blood mononuclear cells (PBMCs), taken before the second cycle of nivolumab. The chain joins TRBV5-1 to TRBJ1-4, with a possible D match to TRBD1 (5 bases). This TCR was sampled from a human donor with classical Hodgkin lymphoma. For the CDR3, the DNA is TGCGCCAGCAGCTCCGGGAGCAGGGATGAAAAACTGTTTTTT. It specifies CASSSGSRDEKLFF.